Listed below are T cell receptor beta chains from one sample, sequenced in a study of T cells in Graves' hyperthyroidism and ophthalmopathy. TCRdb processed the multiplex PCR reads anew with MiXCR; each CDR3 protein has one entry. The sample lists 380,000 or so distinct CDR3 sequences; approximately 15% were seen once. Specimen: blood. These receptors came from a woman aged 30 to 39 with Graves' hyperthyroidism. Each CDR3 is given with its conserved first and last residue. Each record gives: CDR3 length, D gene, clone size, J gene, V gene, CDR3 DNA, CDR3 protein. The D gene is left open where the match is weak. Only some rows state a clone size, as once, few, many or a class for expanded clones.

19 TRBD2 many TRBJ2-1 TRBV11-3 TGTGCCAGCAGCTTAATCACCTACCCCTTAGCGGGAGTGGGCAATGAGCAGTTCTTC CASSLITYPLAGVGNEQFF
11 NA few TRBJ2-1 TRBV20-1 TGCAGTGCTAGGGGACGGGGACACCCGTTCTTC CSARGRGHPFF
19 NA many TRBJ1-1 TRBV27 TGTGCCAGCAGTTTAACTTCAGGGTCCGTGTTATACCCAGGCACTGAAGCTTTCTTT CASSLTSGSVLYPGTEAFF
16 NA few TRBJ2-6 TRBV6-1 TGTGCCAGCAACTCCGGGGCCGACTCTGGGGCCAACGTCCTGACTTTC CASNSGADSGANVLTF
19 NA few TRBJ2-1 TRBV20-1 TGCAGTGCTAGAGATCAATCCCCGGACCTGGGCCGAACCTACAATGAGCAGTTCTTC CSARDQSPDLGRTYNEQFF
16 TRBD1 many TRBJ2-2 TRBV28 TGTGCCAGCAGCGGAACCGGGACAGGCAACACCGGGGAGCTGTTTTTT CASSGTGTGNTGELFF
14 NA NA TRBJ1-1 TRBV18 TGTGCCAGCTCACCAAATGTCAAGGACACTGAAGCTTTCTTT CASSPNVKDTEAFF
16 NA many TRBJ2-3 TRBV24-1 TGTGCCACCAGTGACTCGGGACCGAGAATCACAGATACGCAGTATTTT CATSDSGPRITDTQYF
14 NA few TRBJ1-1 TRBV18 TGTGCCAGCTCACTGAGGCAGGAAAACACTGAAGCTTTCTTT CASSLRQENTEAFF
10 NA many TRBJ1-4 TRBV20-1 TGCAGTGCTAGTGACGAAAAACTGTTTTTT CSASDEKLFF